The 26 T cell receptor beta chains below were found in one sample sequenced in a study of CD8+ T cells in alopecia areata (dated by TCRdb to 2017 to 2018). Read against the paper, the sample's treatment or condition label means: oral pan-JAK inhibitor, 5-10 mg twice daily. Receptor amplification or capture employed the immunoSEQ multiplex PCR assay. RNA was extracted from all samples and reverse transcribed into cDNA as template for TCR sequencing. The clones in this table, taken by TCRdb from immuneACCESS, are in-frame only. Not every clone is retained; where verified, under half of the shortfall comes from an unresolved V gene, and the cause of the rest is unknown. The sample table shows 100,000 or so clones, and 55% to 70% are seen once. The top ten constitute 15% to 20% of the sample. The source was CD8+ T cells sorted from blood, collected at approximately week 60, from a patient treated with tofacitinib. These receptors were collected from a human donor with alopecia areata.

This clone was seen a few times. The chain uses TRBV10-1 and TRBJ2-1; 8 bases agree with TRBD1. The V gene's germline CDR1 is WNHNN and CDR2 SYGVQD (reference sequence). After removal of 6 bases from V and 10 bases from J, the junction contained 5 bases not matched to a gene. The CDR3 loop spans 12 amino acids. The CDR3 here is CASSRTGREQFF. As DNA, the CDR3 is TGCGCCAGCAGCCGGACAGGGCGAGAGCAGTTCTTC.

This sequence joins TRBV13 and TRBJ2-2; weak D call: TRBD1 (6 bases). The CDR3 is 13 amino acids. Between the trimmed V and J ends, which lost 8 bases and 4 bases, there was a span of 11 bases. Germline CDR1 PRHDT, CDR2 FYEKMQ (reference sequence). The DNA for the CDR3 is TGTGCCAGCGGCCAGGGGCGCACCGGGGAGCTGTTTTTT. Translating gives CASGQGRTGELFF.

This chain connects TRBV7-9 to TRBJ1-1, with 10 nucleotides matching TRBD1. With V trimmed by 6 bases and J by 0 bases, 7 bases remained unmatched. Germline assignment: CDR1 SEHNR and CDR2 FQNEAQ (reference sequence). The CDR3 length is 16 residues. CDR3 protein: CASRDRDRGMNTEAFF. The CDR3, as DNA: TGTGCCAGCAGGGACCGGGACAGGGGCATGAACACTGAAGCTTTCTTT.

The chain employs TRBV28 and TRBJ1-2, with D possibly TRBD1 on 6 matching bases. The CDR3 has 15 amino acids. V shed 5 bases and J shed 0 bases, with 13 bases lying between them. The germline CDR1 and CDR2 sequences are MDHEN and SYDVKM. The CDR3 region is CASSLRDKANYGYTF. CDR3 bases: TGTGCCAGCAGTCTAAGGGACAAAGCTAACTATGGCTACACCTTC.

This chain connects TRBV9 to TRBJ2-1, with 9 bases lining up with TRBD1. The trim removed 3 bases at V and 8 bases at J, leaving 9 bases unmatched. The germline V gene encodes CDR1 SGDLS and CDR2 YYNGEE. The CDR3 is made up of 15 amino acids. The CDR3 DNA reads as TGTGCCAGCAGCGACATCGGGACAGGGATCGATGAGCAGTTCTTC. Translated, it gives CASSDIGTGIDEQFF.

The CDR3: CASVPSGGNTGELFF. In DNA form, the CDR3 reads TGTGCCAGCGTGCCTAGCGGGGGTAACACCGGGGAGCTGTTTTTT. The V call is TRBV2, the J call TRBJ2-2; 10 nucleotides agree with TRBD2. V lost 8 bases, J lost 2 bases, and 5 bases stayed unmatched. Per germline, CDR1 SNHLY and CDR2 FYNNEI. CDR3 size: 15 residues.

V and J are TRBV29-1 and TRBJ2-1; no clear D. V was pared by 7 bases and J by 2 bases, with 15 bases between. This CDR3 is 14 amino acids long. Germline V gene lookup returns CDR1 SQVTM and CDR2 ANQGSEA. CDR3 nucleotides: TGCAGCGGCGGCCGCTTGGGCACCTACAATGAGCAGTTCTTC. As protein: CSGGRLGTYNEQFF.

The chain links TRBV13 to TRBJ2-5, with 9 positions matching TRBD1. Germline CDR1 PRHDT, CDR2 FYEKMQ (reference sequence). The CDR3 spans 16 residues. Unmatched junction bases numbered 12, after V lost 5 bases and J lost 5 bases. Here the CDR3 reads CASSLNRGRNGETQYF. CDR3 coding DNA: TGTGCCAGCAGCCTAAACAGGGGGCGCAACGGGGAGACCCAGTACTTC.

The V gene is TRBV5-6, the J gene TRBJ2-1; the match to TRBD1 covers 8 bases. J lost 6 bases, V lost 3 bases, and 5 bases had no gene match. Germline values: CDR1 SGHDT, CDR2 YYEEEE. The CDR3 length is 14 residues. The CDR3 DNA is TGTGCCAGCAGCTGGGGGACAGGAAGCAATGAGCAGTTCTTC. This sequence encodes CASSWGTGSNEQFF.

This clone was seen only a few times. The J gene is TRBJ2-1, the V gene TRBV5-6; TRBD1 agrees at 9 bases. CDR3 size: 14 residues. The trim removed 2 bases at V and 6 bases at J, leaving 3 bases unmatched. CDR1 and CDR2 (germline): SGHDT, YYEEEE. CDR3 sequence (DNA): TGTGCCAGCAGCTTTGACAGGGGGGGCAATGAGCAGTTCTTC. Encoded protein: CASSFDRGGNEQFF.

The chain recombines TRBV2 with TRBJ2-1; 9 nucleotides align to TRBD1. This CDR3 has 15 residues. In germline, CDR1 is SNHLY, CDR2 FYNNEI. Trimming cost V 6 bases and J 4 bases; bases outside gene matches: 7. This CDR3 reads CASRAPGQGYNEQFF. The CDR3 DNA is TGTGCCAGCAGGGCCCCGGGACAGGGTTACAATGAGCAGTTCTTC.

In its sample, this clone was seen a few times. Written as DNA, the CDR3 is TGTGCCTGGAGTGTGGAGGGGGCTGGCGGGGAGCTGTTTTTT. Translating gives CAWSVEGAGGELFF. J is TRBJ2-2 and V is TRBV30, with TRBD1 as a possible D gene (7 bases). The CDR3 covers 14 residues. With 0 bases removed from V and 7 bases from J, the gap between germline ends came to 12 bases. CDR1 GTSNPN and CDR2 SVGIG come from the germline V gene (reference sequence). Together with reference TRBV30 and TRBJ2-2, the CDR3 gives the full variable domain: SQTIHQWPATLVQPVGSPLSLECTVEGTSNPNLYWYRQAAGRGLQLLFYSVGIGQISSEVPQNLSASRPQDRQFILSSKKLLLSDSGFYLCAWSVEGAGGELFFGEGSRLTVL.

The rearrangement links TRBV25-1 to TRBJ1-5; possibly TRBD1 for D (5 bases). Germline lookup yields CDR1 MGHDK and CDR2 SYGVNS. The CDR3 extends over 14 amino acids. The germline V and J ends were trimmed by 1 base and 5 bases, with 9 bases remaining between them. CDR3 DNA sequence: TGTGCCAGCAGTGAATTACCCAGGGATCAGCCCCAGCATTTT. Translation: CASSELPRDQPQHF.

The gene calls are TRBV6-5 and TRBJ2-1; D could derive from TRBD1 or TRBD2 (5 bases each). V was cut by 10 bases and J by 3 bases, with 13 bases left in between. The CDR3 is 13 residues long. Germline V gene sequence: CDR1 MNHEY, CDR2 SVGAGI. The CDR3 bases are TGTGCCACCCTCCCTGGGGGCTACAATGAGCAGTTCTTC. It is translated as CATLPGGYNEQFF.

V and J are TRBV13 and TRBJ1-4, with D possibly matching TRBD1 (5 bases). Germline CDR1 is PRHDT and CDR2 is FYEKMQ (reference sequence). There are 15 residues in the CDR3. Deletions cut 5 bases from V and 7 bases from J, with 17 bases between. This CDR3 is CASSIAGTWGEKLFF. CDR3 in DNA: TGTGCCAGCAGCATCGCCGGGACTTGGGGTGAAAAACTGTTTTTT.

The chain employs TRBV25-1 and TRBJ1-4, with 9 positions matching TRBD1. This CDR3 is built from 16 residues. The germline gives CDR1 MGHDK, CDR2 SYGVNS. J lost 8 bases, V lost 2 bases, and 9 bases had no gene match. DNA for the CDR3: TGTGCCAGCAGTGAAAGGCGGACAGGGGATAACGAAAAACTGTTTTTT. Translated, it gives CASSERRTGDNEKLFF.

The sample holds a few counts of this clone. The rearrangement links TRBV14 to TRBJ1-1; D unresolved. Per the germline V gene, CDR1 is SGHDN and CDR2 is FVKESK. Trimming removed 0 bases from V and 0 bases from J, with 2 bases in between. The length of the CDR3 is 13 residues. CDR3 in DNA: TGTGCCAGCAGCCAAGAGATGAACACTGAAGCTTTCTTT. It translates to CASSQEMNTEAFF.

This clone was recorded many times. The rearrangement uses TRBV2 and TRBJ2-1, with 7 nucleotides matching TRBD1. Germline CDR1 reads SNHLY; CDR2 reads FYNNEI. The junction had 6 bases not matched to a gene; V was cut back by 6 bases and J by 4 bases. This CDR3 comprises 14 residues. CDR3 loop: CASRLGGPYNEQFF. As DNA, the CDR3 is TGTGCCAGCAGACTAGGGGGCCCTTACAATGAGCAGTTCTTC.

The genes are TRBV4-1 and TRBJ2-7; TRBD2 agrees at 8 bases. This CDR3 has 13 amino acids. V was clipped by 4 bases and J by 5 bases; unmatched bases: 4. Germline lookup yields CDR1 MGHRA and CDR2 YSYEKL. CDR3 DNA sequence: TGCGCCAGCAGCCGGGGTAGCGGGAACGAGCAGTACTTC. The encoded protein is CASSRGSGNEQYF.

V usage is TRBV29-1 and J usage is TRBJ2-3, with 7 nucleotides matching TRBD2. J gave up 0 bases and V 0 bases, and 6 bases lay outside the gene matches. Germline CDR1 is SQVTM and CDR2 is ANQGSEA. The CDR3 contains 16 residues. This CDR3 reads CSVEDLPSGSTDTQYF. The CDR3 coding sequence is TGCAGCGTTGAAGATCTGCCTAGCGGTAGCACAGATACGCAGTATTTT.

The V call is TRBV2, the J call TRBJ2-5, with D perhaps TRBD1 or TRBD2 (5 bases each). The CDR3 covers 16 residues. The ends were cut back, 7 bases at V and 4 bases at J, with 22 bases in the middle. Germline values: CDR1 SNHLY, CDR2 FYNNEI. The CDR3 DNA is TGTGCCAGCATGGGTTTACGGGACCGCGGACGAGAGACCCAGTACTTC. It specifies CASMGLRDRGRETQYF.

V gene TRBV7-3 combines with J gene TRBJ2-1, with D unresolved. The CDR3 is 12 residues long. With 4 bases removed from V and 8 bases from J, the gap between germline ends came to 9 bases. The V gene's germline CDR1 is SGHTA and CDR2 FQGTGA. The CDR3 sequence: CASSSGFHEQFF. CDR3 nucleotide sequence: TGTGCCAGCAGCTCCGGCTTCCATGAGCAGTTCTTC.

At least ten counts were recorded for this clone. V and J are TRBV9 and TRBJ1-6; D is unresolved. Trimming removed 0 bases from V and 8 bases from J, with 12 bases in between. Germline V gives CDR1 SGDLS, CDR2 YYNGEE. The CDR3 runs to 15 residues. CDR3 protein: CASSVVSSFHSPLHF. The CDR3, as DNA: TGTGCCAGCAGCGTAGTGAGCTCATTTCATTCACCCCTCCACTTT.

The chain carries TRBV27 and TRBJ1-5; 10 nucleotides agree with TRBD1. In germline, CDR1 is MNHEY, CDR2 SMNVEV (reference sequence). This CDR3 region has 15 residues. After removal of 9 bases from V and 9 bases from J, the junction contained 14 bases not matched to a gene. The CDR3: CASQTRGQGDRPQHF. CDR3 nucleotides: TGTGCCAGTCAAACGCGCGGACAGGGGGACCGGCCCCAGCATTTT.

The rearrangement joins TRBV10-2 to TRBJ2-3, with D unclear. Germline V CDR1 and CDR2: WSHSY, SAAADI. The CDR3 is 12 amino acids. The V end was cut by 3 bases, the J end by 4 bases, with 5 bases between. CDR3 sequence (DNA): TGCGCCAGCAGTGAAGTGGCAGATACGCAGTATTTT. Translating it yields CASSEVADTQYF.

This chain connects TRBV4-1 to TRBJ2-2, with D unresolved. Germline V gene sequence: CDR1 MGHRA, CDR2 YSYEKL. Trimming took off 0 bases at V and 2 bases at J, with 19 bases between the two ends. The CDR3 has 19 amino acids. As DNA, the CDR3 is TGCGCCAGCAGCCAAGATCCAATGCGAGGACGAGGCAACACCGGGGAGCTGTTTTTT. As protein: CASSQDPMRGRGNTGELFF.